Reported below is one T cell receptor beta chain. Its antigen is as yet unknown. This specimen comes from a study of cytomegalovirus exposure and HLA in healthy donors. For the study at large: HLA-typed donors were the source of approximately 85 million unique TCRs, which an early data release held. Study-level points and caveats: As confirmed in vitro, a few CMV-associated chains were specific for CMV antigens. Some V segments, TRBV6-2 and TRBV6-3 among them, were indistinguishable and were therefore excluded.

Trimming left V 5 bases short and J 1 base short, with 8 bases between. Germline CDR1 is SGHAT and CDR2 is FQDESV (reference sequence). The CDR3 is 14 amino acids. The PCR ran on 60 Vbeta and 13 Jbeta primers. Some clones are missing from TCRdb's copy, which holds only in-frame ones; the method was immunoSEQ multiplex PCR. Here the sample spans about 150,000 clones, 55% to 75% being singletons. The material sequenced was PBMCs. The sequence was obtained from a woman aged 60-70 years in good health and CMV-seropositive. The chain is built from TRBV11-1 and TRBJ2-2, with D maybe TRBD2 (5 bases). The CDR3 is CASSPDWNTGELFF. The CDR3 DNA reads as TGTGCCAGCAGCCCGGACTGGAACACCGGGGAGCTGTTTTTT.